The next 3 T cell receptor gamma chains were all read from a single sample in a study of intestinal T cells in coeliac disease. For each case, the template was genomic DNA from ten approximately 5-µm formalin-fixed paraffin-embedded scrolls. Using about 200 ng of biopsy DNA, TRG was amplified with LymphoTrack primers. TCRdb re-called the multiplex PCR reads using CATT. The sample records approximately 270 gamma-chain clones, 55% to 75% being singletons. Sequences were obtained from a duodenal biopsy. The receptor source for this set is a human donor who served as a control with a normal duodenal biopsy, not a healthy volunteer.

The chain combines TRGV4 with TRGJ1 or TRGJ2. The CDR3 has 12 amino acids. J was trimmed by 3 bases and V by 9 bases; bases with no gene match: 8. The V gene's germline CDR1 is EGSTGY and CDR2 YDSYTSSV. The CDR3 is CATLGCYYKKLF. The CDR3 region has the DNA TGTGCCACCCTGGGATGTTATTATAAGAAACTCTTT.

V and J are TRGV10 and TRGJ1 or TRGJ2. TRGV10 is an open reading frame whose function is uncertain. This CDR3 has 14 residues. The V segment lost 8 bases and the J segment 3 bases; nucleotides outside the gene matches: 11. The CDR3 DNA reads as TGTGCTGCGTGGGATTCACGAATTTATTATAAGAAACTCTTT. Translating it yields CAAWDSRIYYKKLF.

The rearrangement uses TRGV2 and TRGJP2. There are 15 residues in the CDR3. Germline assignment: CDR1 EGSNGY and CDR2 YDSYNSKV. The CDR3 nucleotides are TGTGCACTGGGACGGGCGGGCGGTGGTGATTGGATCAAGACGTTT. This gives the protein CALGRAGGGDWIKTF.